A single TCR beta chain is shown here with its context. Genomic DNA came from approximately 92 million PBMCs in unsorted samples. The data were taken from a study of shared clonotypes between healthy human individuals. The method was immunoSEQ multiplex PCR; TCRdb's version includes in-frame clones alone and lacks a portion of them. This table has 450,000 to 500,000 clones, about 72% appearing once. Germline lookup yields CDR1 MNHEY and CDR2 SVGAGI. This CDR3 is built from 13 residues. The V end lost 6 bases, the J end lost 3 bases, and 9 bases lay between the germline ends. The chain has TRBV6-5 and TRBJ2-1; TRBD1 might be the D (6 bases). The source material was PBMCs. This TCR was recovered from a woman between 35 and 50 years old in good health. Some clones in this sample may be carry-over from other donors' samples. The CDR3 region has the DNA TGTGCCAGCAGAGCGGACAGCTACAATGAGCAGTTCTTC. Residues: CASRADSYNEQFF.